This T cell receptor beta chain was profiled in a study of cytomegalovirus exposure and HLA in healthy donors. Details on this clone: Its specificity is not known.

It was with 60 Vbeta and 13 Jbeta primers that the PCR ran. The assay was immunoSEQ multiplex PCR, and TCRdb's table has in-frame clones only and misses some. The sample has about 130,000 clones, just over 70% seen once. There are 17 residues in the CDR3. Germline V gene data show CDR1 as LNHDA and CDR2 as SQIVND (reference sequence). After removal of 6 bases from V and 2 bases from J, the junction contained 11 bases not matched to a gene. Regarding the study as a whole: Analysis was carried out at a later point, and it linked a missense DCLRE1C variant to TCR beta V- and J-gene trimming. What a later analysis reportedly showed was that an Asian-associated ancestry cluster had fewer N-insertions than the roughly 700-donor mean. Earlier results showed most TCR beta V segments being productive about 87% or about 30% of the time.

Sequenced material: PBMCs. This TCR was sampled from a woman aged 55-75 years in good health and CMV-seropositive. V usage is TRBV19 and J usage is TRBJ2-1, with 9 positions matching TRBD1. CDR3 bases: TGTGCCAGTAGCCGTCCGCCGGGACAGGGCGCCTACAATGAGCAGTTCTTC. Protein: CASSRPPGQGAYNEQFF.